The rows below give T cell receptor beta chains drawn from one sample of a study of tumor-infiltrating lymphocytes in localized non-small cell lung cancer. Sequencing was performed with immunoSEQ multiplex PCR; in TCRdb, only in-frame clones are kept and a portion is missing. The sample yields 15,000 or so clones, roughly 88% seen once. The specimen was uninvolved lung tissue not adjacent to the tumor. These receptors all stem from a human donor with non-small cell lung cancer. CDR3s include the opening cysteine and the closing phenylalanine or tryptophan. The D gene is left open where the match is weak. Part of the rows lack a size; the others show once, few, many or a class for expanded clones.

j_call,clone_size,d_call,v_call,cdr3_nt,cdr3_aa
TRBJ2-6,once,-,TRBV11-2,TGTGCCAGCAGCTTAGTTGGGACATCTGGGGCCAACGTCCTGACTTTC,CASSLVGTSGANVLTF
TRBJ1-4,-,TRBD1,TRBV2,TGTGCCAGCAGTGACCCGGACAGGGGAAATGAAAAACTGTTTTTT,CASSDPDRGNEKLFF
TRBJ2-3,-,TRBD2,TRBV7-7,TGTGCTAGCAGCTTACTAGCGGGCACAGATACGCAGTATTTT,CASSLLAGTDTQYF
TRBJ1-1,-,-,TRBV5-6,TGTGCCAGCAGCTTGCCTGGAGTGAACACTGAAGCTTTCTTT,CASSLPGVNTEAFF
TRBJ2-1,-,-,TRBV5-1,TGCGCCAGCAGCTTGGGTAACGGACCCAACTACAATGAGCAGTTCTTC,CASSLGNGPNYNEQFF
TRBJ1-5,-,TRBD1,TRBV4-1,TGCGCCAGCAGTCCCGGACAGGGCAATCAGCCCCAGCATTTT,CASSPGQGNQPQHF
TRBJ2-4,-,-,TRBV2,TGTGCCAGCAGTGATGTGGTTACTAGCAAAAACATTCAGTACTTC,CASSDVVTSKNIQYF
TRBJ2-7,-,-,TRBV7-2,TGTGCCAGCAGCTTAGGGATCGGAGCTGGGCAGCAGTACTTC,CASSLGIGAGQQYF
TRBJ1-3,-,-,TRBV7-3,TGTGCCAGCAGCTTATCGGGGGGCTATGGAAACACCATATATTTT,CASSLSGGYGNTIYF
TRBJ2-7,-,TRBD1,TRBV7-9,TGTGCCAGCAGCTTCGGACAGGGGGGTAATGAGCAGTACTTC,CASSFGQGGNEQYF
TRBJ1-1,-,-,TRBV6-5,TGTGCCAGCAGTTACTCGAAAGGAGGAACTGAAGCTTTCTTT,CASSYSKGGTEAFF
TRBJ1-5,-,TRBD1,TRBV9,TGTGCCAGCAGCGGGGGACAGGGGGCCTTCAATCAGCCCCAGCATTTT,CASSGGQGAFNQPQHF
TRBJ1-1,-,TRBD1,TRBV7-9,TGTGCCAGCAGCTCCAACAAGGGGGCGGGGAACACTGAAGCTTTCTTT,CASSSNKGAGNTEAFF
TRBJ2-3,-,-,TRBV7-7,TGTGCTAGCAGCTTAGGAACGGCCCTCACAGATACGCAGTATTTT,CASSLGTALTDTQYF
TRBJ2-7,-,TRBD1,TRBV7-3,TGTGCCAGCAGTTTTGACAGGGACGACGAGCAGTACTTC,CASSFDRDDEQYF
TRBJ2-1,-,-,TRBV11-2,TGTGCCAGCAGCTTCGGGGATCCAATCCAGGGTGAGCAGTTCTTC,CASSFGDPIQGEQFF
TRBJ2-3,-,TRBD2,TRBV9,TGTGCCAGCAGCTCTCGCGGGGGGGACACAGATACGCAGTATTTT,CASSSRGGDTDTQYF
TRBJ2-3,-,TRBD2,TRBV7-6,TGTGCCAGCAGCCCCATGACGACTAGCAGGGATACGCAGTATTTT,CASSPMTTSRDTQYF
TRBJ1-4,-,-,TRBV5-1,TGCGCCAGCAGCTTACAGGCAACGGATGAAAAACTGTTTTTT,CASSLQATDEKLFF
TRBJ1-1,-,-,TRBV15,TGTGCCACCAGCAGAGAACTCCTAATGAACACTGAAGCTTTCTTT,CATSRELLMNTEAFF
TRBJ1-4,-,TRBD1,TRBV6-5,TGTGCCACCCACAGAGGGGGCTTGTATGAAAAACTGTTTTTT,CATHRGGLYEKLFF
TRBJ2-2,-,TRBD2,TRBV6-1,TGTGCCAGCGAAAGCCGGGAGGGGCACACCGGGGAGCTGTTTTTT,CASESREGHTGELFF